This T cell receptor beta chain was captured by sequencing in a study of breast tumors, draining lymph nodes, adjacent tissues. Study conclusions and caveats: Tumor and nontumor repertoires were significantly more similar in luminal-like than in basal-like breast cancer.

TCRdb passed the multiplex PCR reads through MiXCR, listing each CDR3 protein once. This table holds tens of thousands of distinct CDR3 sequences, 25% to 35% found once. This clonotype was seen at least ten times. What it recognizes is unknown. Breast cancer patients provided tissue from their axillary draining lymph nodes. The sequenced sample consisted of axillary lymph node tissue. This TCR was sampled from a female donor with breast cancer. Some clones in this sample may be carry-over from other donors' samples.

This chain's CDR3 is CASSPGLAGFLGSYEQYF. As DNA, the CDR3 is TGTGCCAGCAGTCCGGGACTAGCGGGATTTCTGGGATCTTACGAGCAGTACTTC. This rearrangement joins TRBV3-1 to TRBJ2-7, with TRBD2 matching over 13 bases. The junction had 15 bases not matched to a gene; V was cut back by 6 bases and J by 4 bases. This CDR3 has 18 residues. In germline, CDR1 is LGHDT, CDR2 YNNKEL (reference sequence).